This T cell receptor beta chain was retrieved from a study of beta chain features in type 1 diabetes. The entirety of the isolated RNA underwent reverse transcription, so expressed TCRB transcripts were sequenced. There were millions of reads on average in the naive, central memory and regulatory T cell samples. Clones were read by immunoSEQ multiplex PCR, and TCRdb kept only the in-frame ones, dropping some. Counted here are 200,000 to 250,000 clones, 12% to 15% occurring once; the ten biggest clones make up about 0.027%. V lost 3 bases and J lost 6; bases outside the gene matches: 8. Germline CDR1 reads MGHRA; CDR2 reads YSYEKL. The CDR3 is 16 residues long.

The rearrangement uses TRBV4-1 and TRBJ2-2, with 9 bases lining up with TRBD2. Source material: naive CD4+ T cells from blood. The receptor was isolated from a woman aged 40 to 49 in good health. CDR3 amino acids: CASSHPRAGGAGELFF. Written as DNA, the CDR3 is TGCGCCAGCAGCCACCCGAGGGCGGGAGGGGCCGGGGAGCTGTTTTTT.